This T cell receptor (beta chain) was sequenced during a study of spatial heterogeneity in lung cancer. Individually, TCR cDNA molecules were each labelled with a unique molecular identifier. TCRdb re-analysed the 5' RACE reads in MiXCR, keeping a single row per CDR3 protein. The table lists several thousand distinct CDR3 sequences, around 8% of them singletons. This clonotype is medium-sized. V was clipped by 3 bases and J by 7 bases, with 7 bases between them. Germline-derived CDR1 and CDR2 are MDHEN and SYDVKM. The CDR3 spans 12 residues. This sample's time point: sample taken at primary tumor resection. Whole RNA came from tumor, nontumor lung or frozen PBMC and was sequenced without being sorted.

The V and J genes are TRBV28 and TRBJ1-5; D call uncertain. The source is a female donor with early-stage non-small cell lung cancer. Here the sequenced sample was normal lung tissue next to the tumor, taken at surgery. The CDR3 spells CASSLVIQPQHF. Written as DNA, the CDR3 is TGTGCCAGCAGTTTGGTAATCCAGCCCCAGCATTTT.